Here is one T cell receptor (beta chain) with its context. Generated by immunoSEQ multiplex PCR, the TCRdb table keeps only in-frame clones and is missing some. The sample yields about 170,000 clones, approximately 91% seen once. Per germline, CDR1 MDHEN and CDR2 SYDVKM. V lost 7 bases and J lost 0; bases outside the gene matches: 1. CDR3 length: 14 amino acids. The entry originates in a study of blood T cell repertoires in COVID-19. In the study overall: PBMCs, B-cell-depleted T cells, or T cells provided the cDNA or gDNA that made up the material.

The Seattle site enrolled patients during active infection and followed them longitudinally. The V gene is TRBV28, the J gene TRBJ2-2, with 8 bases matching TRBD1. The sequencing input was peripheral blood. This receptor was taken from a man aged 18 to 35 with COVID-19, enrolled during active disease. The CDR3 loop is CASMDRANTGELFF. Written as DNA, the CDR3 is TGTGCCAGCATGGACAGGGCGAACACCGGGGAGCTGTTTTTT.